A selection of T cell receptor beta chains follows, all from one sample in a study of beta chain features in type 1 diabetes. Sequencing was performed with immunoSEQ multiplex PCR; in TCRdb, only in-frame clones are kept and a portion is missing. The table shows 860,000 or so clones, with roughly 17% occurring only once. Sequencing was performed on naive CD4+ T cells from blood. All receptors derive from a woman aged 18-35 years in good health. CDR3s include the opening cysteine and the closing phenylalanine or tryptophan. Each record gives: D gene, J gene, V gene, clone size, CDR3 DNA, CDR3 protein. The D gene is left open where the match is weak. Part of the rows lack a size; the others show once, few, many or a class for expanded clones.

>TRBD2|TRBJ2-3|TRBV4-2|.
TGTGCCAGCAGCCAAGACCTAGGACTAGCGGGAGGCACAGATACGCAGTATTTT
CASSQDLGLAGGTDTQYF
>.|TRBJ2-7|TRBV20-1|.
TGCAGTGCGCTACTAGCTTACGAGCAGTACTTC
CSALLAYEQYF
>TRBD2|TRBJ2-1|TRBV9|.
TGTGCCAGCAGCGGGAGGACTAGCGGGAGAGGCGCCTACAATGAGCAGTTCTTC
CASSGRTSGRGAYNEQFF
>TRBD2|TRBJ2-7|TRBV9|few
TGTGCCAGCAGCGTAGGAGGAACTAGCGGGAGCTACGAGCAGTACTTC
CASSVGGTSGSYEQYF
>TRBD1|TRBJ2-1|TRBV27|.
TGTGCCAGCAGTTGGACAGGGGTCTACAATGAGCAGTTCTTC
CASSWTGVYNEQFF
>TRBD2|TRBJ2-5|TRBV5-1|.
TGCGCCAGCAGCTTGGGGATCAGGGAGGGCCAGGGGACCCAGTACTTC
CASSLGIREGQGTQYF
>.|TRBJ2-7|TRBV9|few
TGTGCCAGCAGCGTAGGGTCAAGTTCCTACGAGCAGTACTTC
CASSVGSSSYEQYF
>.|TRBJ2-7|TRBV5-6|.
TGTGCCAGCAGCTTGGGACTAACCTACGAGCAGTACTTC
CASSLGLTYEQYF
>TRBD1|TRBJ2-4|TRBV19|.
TGTGCCAGTAGTGACAGGGCGGGCACCGGAAACATTCAGTACTTC
CASSDRAGTGNIQYF
>TRBD1|TRBJ2-7|TRBV4-3|few
TGCGCCAGCAGCCAGGACAGGGGTCACGAGCAGTACTTC
CASSQDRGHEQYF
>TRBD1|TRBJ1-2|TRBV13|.
TGTGCCAGCAGCTCACGGCTCAGACAGGGTCTCCGTGGCTACACCTTC
CASSSRLRQGLRGYTF
>.|TRBJ2-7|TRBV6-8|.
TGTGCCAGCAGTTACATCGGGATACTGTACCACGAGCAGTACTTC
CASSYIGILYHEQYF
>.|TRBJ2-5|TRBV10-3|few
TGTGCCATCAGTGAGTCGGTTAGCGGACCGGAGACCCAGTACTTC
CAISESVSGPETQYF
>TRBD2|TRBJ2-2|TRBV10-3|.
TGTGCCATCAGGCTAGCGGGAGCCCACACCGGGGAGCTGTTTTTT
CAIRLAGAHTGELFF
>.|TRBJ2-7|TRBV9|.
TGTGCCAGCAGCGTAGGAGCCAGCAACTCCTACGAGCAGTACTTC
CASSVGASNSYEQYF
>TRBD1|TRBJ2-7|TRBV5-1|.
TGCGCCAGCAGCTTGGCGGGACAGGGGACCTACGAGCAGTACTTC
CASSLAGQGTYEQYF
>TRBD1|TRBJ2-7|TRBV7-2|few
TGTGCCAGCAGGGGATCGGGACAGGGCTCGTACGAGCAGTACTTC
CASRGSGQGSYEQYF
>.|TRBJ2-5|TRBV21-1|few
TGTGCCAGCAGCAAAGTGGGGATGAAGACCCAGTACTTC
CASSKVGMKTQYF
>.|TRBJ2-1|TRBV7-2|.
TGTGCCAGCAGCTTAGGACCAGGCTCCTACAATGAGCAGTTCTTC
CASSLGPGSYNEQFF
>.|TRBJ2-3|TRBV5-1|.
TGCGCCAGCAGCGGAGGGACTCCCCGCACAGATACGCAGTATTTT
CASSGGTPRTDTQYF
>TRBD2|TRBJ2-7|TRBV7-9|.
TGTGCCAGCAGTGATAGAGGACTAGCGTCCTCCGAGCAGTACTTC
CASSDRGLASSEQYF
>TRBD2|TRBJ2-2|TRBV15|.
TGTGCCACCAGCAGATCCCTTGGGGTAGCGGGTAACACCGGGGAGCTGTTTTTT
CATSRSLGVAGNTGELFF
>.|TRBJ1-5|TRBV7-2|few
TGTGCCAGCAGCTTACGGGGCAATCAGCCCCAGCATTTT
CASSLRGNQPQHF
>TRBD1|TRBJ1-2|TRBV7-2|.
TGTGCCAGCAGCTTAGGACCGGGACAGGGGAACTATGGCTACACCTTC
CASSLGPGQGNYGYTF